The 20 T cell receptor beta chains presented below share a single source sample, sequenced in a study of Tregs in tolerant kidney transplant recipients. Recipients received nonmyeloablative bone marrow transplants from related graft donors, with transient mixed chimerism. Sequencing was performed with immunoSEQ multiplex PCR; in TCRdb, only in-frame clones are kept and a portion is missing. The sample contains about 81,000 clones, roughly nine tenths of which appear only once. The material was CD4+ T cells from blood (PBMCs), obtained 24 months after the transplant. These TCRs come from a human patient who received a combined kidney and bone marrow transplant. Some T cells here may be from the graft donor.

The CDR3, as DNA: TGTGCCAGCAGCCCTAAGGACAGAAGGTACCAAGAGACCCAGTACTTC. Its protein is CASSPKDRRYQETQYF. The chain employs TRBV11-1 and TRBJ2-5; D is perhaps TRBD1 (6 bases). CDR1 is SGHAT, CDR2 FQDESV, per germline (reference sequence). V was trimmed by 5 bases and J by 0 bases, leaving 16 bases between them. This CDR3 has 16 residues.

The CDR3 DNA follows: TGTGCCAGTAGCGCGTCGGGTGACACCGGGGAGCTGTTTTTT. Encoded protein: CASSASGDTGELFF. The rearrangement uses TRBV19 and TRBJ2-2; unclear D gene. V was clipped by 6 bases and J by 3 bases, with 11 bases between them. CDR3 length: 14 amino acids. Germline values: CDR1 LNHDA, CDR2 SQIVND (reference sequence).

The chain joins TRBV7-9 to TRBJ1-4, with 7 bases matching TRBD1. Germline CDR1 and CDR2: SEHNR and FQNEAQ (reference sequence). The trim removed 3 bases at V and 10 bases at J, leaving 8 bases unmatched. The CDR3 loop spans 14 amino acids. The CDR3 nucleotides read TGTGCCAGCAGCTTTGGCAGGGGGTCGGTAAAACTGTTTTTT. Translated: CASSFGRGSVKLFF.

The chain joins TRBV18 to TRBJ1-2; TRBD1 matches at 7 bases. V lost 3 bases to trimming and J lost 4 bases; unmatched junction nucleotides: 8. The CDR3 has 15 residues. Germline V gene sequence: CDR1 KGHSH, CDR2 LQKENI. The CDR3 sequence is CASSPSTGDLYGYTF. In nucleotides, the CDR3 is TGTGCCAGCTCACCCTCTACAGGGGATCTCTATGGCTACACCTTC.

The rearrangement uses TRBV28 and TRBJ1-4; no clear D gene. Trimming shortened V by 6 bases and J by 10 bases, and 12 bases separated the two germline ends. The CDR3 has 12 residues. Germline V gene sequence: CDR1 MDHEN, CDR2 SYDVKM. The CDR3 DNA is TGTGCCAGCAGCCTAACGGGTGTAAAACTGTTTTTT. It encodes CASSLTGVKLFF.

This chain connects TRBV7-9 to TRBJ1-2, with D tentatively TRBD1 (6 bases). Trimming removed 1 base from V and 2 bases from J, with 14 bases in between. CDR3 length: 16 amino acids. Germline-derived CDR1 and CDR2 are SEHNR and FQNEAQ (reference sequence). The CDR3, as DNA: TGTGCCAGCAGCTTAGGGTCGGCAGGGGACAACTATGGCTACACCTTC. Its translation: CASSLGSAGDNYGYTF. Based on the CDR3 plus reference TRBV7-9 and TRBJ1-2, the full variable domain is DTGVSQNPRHKITKRGQNVTFRCDPISEHNRLYWYRQTLGQGPEFLTYFQNEAQLEKSRLLSDRFSAERPKGSFSTLEIQRTEQGDSAMYLCASSLGSAGDNYGYTFGSGTRLTVV.

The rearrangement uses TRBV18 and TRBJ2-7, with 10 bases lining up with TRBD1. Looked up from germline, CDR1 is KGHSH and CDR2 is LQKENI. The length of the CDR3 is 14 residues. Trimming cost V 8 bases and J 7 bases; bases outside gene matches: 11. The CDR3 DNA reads TGTGCCAGCGCCTCCGGGACAGGGGTGTGGGAGCAGTACTTC. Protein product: CASASGTGVWEQYF.

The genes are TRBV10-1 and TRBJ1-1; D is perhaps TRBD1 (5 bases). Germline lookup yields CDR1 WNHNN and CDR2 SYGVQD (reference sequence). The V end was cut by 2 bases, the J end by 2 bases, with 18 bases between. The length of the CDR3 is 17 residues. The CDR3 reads CASSEADAGMGNTEAFF. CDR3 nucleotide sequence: TGCGCCAGCAGTGAGGCCGACGCAGGGATGGGAAACACTGAAGCTTTCTTT.

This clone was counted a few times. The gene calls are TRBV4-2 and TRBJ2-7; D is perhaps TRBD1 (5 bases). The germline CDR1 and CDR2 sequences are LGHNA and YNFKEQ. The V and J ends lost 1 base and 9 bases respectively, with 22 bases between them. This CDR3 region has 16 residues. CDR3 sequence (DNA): TGTGCCAGCAGCCAAGCCGCTGACAGCCGATCCAAACGGCAGTACTTC. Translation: CASSQAADSRSKRQYF.

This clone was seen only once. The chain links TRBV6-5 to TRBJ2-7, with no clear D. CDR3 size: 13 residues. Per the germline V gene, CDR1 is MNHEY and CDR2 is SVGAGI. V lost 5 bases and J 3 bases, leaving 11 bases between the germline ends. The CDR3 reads CASSLGRFYEQYF. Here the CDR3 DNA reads TGTGCCAGCAGTCTGGGCCGATTCTACGAGCAGTACTTC.

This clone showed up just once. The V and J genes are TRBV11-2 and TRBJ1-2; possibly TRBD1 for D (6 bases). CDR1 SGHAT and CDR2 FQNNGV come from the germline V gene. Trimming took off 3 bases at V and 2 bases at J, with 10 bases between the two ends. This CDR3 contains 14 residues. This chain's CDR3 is CASSFRGVNYGYTF. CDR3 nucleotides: TGTGCCAGCAGCTTCAGGGGAGTAAACTATGGCTACACCTTC. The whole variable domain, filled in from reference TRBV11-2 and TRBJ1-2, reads EAGVAQSPRYKIIEKRQSVAFWCNPISGHATLYWYQQILGQGPKLLIQFQNNGVVDDSQLPKDRFSAERLKGVDSTLKIQPAKLEDSAVYLCASSFRGVNYGYTFGSGTRLTVV.

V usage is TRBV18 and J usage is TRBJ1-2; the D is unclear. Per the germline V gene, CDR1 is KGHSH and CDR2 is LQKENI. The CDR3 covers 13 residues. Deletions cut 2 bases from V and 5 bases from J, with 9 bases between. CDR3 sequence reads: CASSPVREYGYTF. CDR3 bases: TGTGCCAGCTCACCAGTTAGAGAATATGGCTACACCTTC.

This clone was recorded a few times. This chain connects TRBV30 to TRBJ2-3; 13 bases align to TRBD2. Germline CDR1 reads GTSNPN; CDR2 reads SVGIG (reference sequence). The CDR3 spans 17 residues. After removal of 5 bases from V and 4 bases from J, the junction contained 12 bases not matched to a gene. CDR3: CAWGLGLAGDGADTQYF. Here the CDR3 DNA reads TGTGCCTGGGGGTTAGGACTAGCGGGAGATGGGGCAGATACGCAGTATTTT.

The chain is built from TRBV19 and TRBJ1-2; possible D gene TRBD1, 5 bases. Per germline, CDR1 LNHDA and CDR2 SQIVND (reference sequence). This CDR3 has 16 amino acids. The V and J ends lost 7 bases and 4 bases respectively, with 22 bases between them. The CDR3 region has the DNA TGTGCCAGTATGCCCCATACACAGGACCTGGGCTATGGCTACACCTTC. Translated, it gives CASMPHTQDLGYGYTF.

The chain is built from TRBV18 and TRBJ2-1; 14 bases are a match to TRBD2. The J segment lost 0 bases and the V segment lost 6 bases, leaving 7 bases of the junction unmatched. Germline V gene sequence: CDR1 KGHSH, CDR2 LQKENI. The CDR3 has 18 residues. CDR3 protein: CASSPETSGGASYNEQFF. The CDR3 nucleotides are TGTGCCAGCTCGCCCGAGACTAGCGGGGGGGCCTCCTACAATGAGCAGTTCTTC.

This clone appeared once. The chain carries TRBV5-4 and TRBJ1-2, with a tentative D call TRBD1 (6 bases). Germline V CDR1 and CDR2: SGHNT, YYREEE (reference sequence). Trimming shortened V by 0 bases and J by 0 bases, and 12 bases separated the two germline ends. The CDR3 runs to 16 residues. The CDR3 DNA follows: TGTGCCAGCAGCTTGGCCCCCAGGGGTGCTAACTATGGCTACACCTTC. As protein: CASSLAPRGANYGYTF.

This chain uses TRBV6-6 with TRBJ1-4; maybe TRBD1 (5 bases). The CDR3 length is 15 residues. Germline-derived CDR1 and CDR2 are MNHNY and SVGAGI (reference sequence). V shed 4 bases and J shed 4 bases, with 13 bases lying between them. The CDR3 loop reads CASSLRQPNNEKLFF. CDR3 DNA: TGTGCCAGCAGTTTGCGACAGCCAAATAATGAAAAACTGTTTTTT.

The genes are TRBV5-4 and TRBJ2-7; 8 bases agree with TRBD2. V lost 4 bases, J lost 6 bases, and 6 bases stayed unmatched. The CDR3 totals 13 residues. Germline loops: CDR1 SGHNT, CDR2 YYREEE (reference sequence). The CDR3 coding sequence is TGTGCCAGCAGCATCGGGGGGGGGAGCGAGCAGTACTTC. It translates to CASSIGGGSEQYF.

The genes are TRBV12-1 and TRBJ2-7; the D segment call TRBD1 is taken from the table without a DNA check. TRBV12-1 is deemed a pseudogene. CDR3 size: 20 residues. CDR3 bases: TGTGCCAGCAGACTGTCGGTGGAGAGGGGGCGCGACCCCAGCTCCTACGAGCAGTACTTC. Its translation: CASRLSVERGRDPSSYEQYF.

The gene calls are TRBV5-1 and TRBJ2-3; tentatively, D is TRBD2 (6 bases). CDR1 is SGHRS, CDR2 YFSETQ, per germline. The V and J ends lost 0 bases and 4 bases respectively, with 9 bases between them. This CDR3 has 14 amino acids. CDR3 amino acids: CASSLAGGADTQYF. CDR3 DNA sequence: TGCGCCAGCAGCTTGGCCGGAGGGGCAGATACGCAGTATTTT.